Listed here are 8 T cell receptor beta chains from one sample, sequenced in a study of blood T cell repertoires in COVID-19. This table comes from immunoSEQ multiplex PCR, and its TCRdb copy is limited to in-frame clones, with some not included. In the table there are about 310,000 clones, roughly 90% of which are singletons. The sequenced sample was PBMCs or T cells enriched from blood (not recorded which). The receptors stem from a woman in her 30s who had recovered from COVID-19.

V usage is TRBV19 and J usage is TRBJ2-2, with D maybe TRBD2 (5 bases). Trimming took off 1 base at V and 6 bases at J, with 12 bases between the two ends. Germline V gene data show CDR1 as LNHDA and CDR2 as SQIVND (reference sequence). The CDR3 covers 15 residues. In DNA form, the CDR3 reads TGTGCCAGTAGTATAGGGTCGCGGGTCGCCGGGGAGCTGTTTTTT. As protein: CASSIGSRVAGELFF. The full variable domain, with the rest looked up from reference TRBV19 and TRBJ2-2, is DGGITQSPKYLFRKEGQNVTLSCEQNLNHDAMYWYRQDPGQGLRLIYYSQIVNDFQKGDIAEGYSVSREKKESFPLTVTSAQKNPTAFYLCASSIGSRVAGELFFGEGSRLTVL.

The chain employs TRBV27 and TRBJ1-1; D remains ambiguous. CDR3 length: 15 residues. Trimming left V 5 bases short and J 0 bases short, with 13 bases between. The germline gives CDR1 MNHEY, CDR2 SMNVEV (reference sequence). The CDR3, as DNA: TGTGCCAGCAGTACCCGTCGGACTGTGAACACTGAAGCTTTCTTT. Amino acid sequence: CASSTRRTVNTEAFF.

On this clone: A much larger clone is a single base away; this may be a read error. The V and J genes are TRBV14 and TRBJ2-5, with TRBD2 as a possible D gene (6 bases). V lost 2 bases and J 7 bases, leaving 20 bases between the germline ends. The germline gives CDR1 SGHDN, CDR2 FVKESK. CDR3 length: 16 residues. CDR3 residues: CASSQFGSGGRGTQYF. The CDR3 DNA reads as TGTGCCAGCAGCCAATTCGGTAGCGGAGGGAGAGGGACCCAGTACTTC.

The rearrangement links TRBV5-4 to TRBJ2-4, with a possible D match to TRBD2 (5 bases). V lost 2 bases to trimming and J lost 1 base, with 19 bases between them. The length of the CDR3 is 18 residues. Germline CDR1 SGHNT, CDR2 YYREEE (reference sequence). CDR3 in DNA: TGTGCCAGCAGCTTTGGACTCCCAGGAACTTCTGCCAAAAACATTCAGTACTTC. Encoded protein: CASSFGLPGTSAKNIQYF.

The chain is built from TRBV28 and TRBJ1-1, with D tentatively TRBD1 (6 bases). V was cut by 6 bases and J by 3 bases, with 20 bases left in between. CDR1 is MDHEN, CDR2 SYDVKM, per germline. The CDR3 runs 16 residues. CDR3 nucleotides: TGTGCCAGCAGCTTAAGGGGGTGGGAGTTGCACACTGAAGCTTTCTTT. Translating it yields CASSLRGWELHTEAFF.

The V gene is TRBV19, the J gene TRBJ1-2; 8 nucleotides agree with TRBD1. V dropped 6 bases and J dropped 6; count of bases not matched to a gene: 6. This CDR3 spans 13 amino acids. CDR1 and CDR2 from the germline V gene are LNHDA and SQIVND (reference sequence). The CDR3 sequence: CASSGQGLDGYTF. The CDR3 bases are TGTGCCAGTAGCGGACAGGGTCTGGATGGCTACACCTTC.

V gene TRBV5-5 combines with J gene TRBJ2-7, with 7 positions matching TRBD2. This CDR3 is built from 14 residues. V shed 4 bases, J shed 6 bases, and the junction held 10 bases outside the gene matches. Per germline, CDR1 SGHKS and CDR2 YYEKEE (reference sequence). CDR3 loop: CASSPGGWGSEQYF. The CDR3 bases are TGTGCCAGCAGCCCGGGGGGATGGGGCAGCGAGCAGTACTTC.

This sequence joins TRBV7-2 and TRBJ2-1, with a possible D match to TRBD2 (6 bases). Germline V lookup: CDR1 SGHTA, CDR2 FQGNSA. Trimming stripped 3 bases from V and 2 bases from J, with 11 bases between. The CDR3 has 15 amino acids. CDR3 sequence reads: CASSFTGDAYNEQFF. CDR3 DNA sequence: TGTGCCAGCAGCTTTACGGGAGACGCCTACAATGAGCAGTTCTTC.